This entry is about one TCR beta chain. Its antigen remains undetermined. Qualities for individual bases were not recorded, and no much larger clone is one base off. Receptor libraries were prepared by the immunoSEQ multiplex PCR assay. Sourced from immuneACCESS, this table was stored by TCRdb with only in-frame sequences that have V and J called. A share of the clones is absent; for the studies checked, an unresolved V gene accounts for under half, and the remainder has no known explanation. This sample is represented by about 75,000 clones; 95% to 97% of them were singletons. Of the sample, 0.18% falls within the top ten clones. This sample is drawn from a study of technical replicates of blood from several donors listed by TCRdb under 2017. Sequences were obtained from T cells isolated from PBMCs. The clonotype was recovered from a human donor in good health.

The CDR3 protein sequence reads: CASSPLGQEFSGNTIYF. The DNA reads TGTGCCAGCTCACCACTAGGACAGGAGTTCTCTGGAAACACCATATATTTT. Recombination joined TRBV18 with TRBJ1-3, and 7 junctional nucleotides match TRBD1. Based on the germline V gene, the CDR1 and CDR2 sequences are KGHSH and LQKENI. The CDR3 has 17 amino acids, counting the end cysteine and phenylalanine. Just CDR3 DNA is preserved here, 51 bases in frame from base 1. From V the trimming removes 1 base and from J it removes 0 bases, while the gene matches leave 6 bases of the junction unaccounted for.